These 9 T cell receptor beta chains share one sample of origin, sequenced in a study of CD8 T cells in Susac syndrome. An input of about 0.5 to 1 ug of RNA was subjected to reverse transcription using random hexamers. TCRdb reanalysed the immunoSEQ multiplex PCR reads using MiXCR and keeps one entry per CDR3 protein. The table has a few hundred thousand distinct CDR3 sequences, just over 90% seen once. The material sequenced was CD4+ T cells from PBMCs. The origin of the receptors is a human donor with multiple sclerosis.

This sequence joins TRBV19 and TRBJ1-5; 8 nucleotides match TRBD1. The CDR3 loop spans 14 amino acids. Germline V CDR1 and CDR2: LNHDA, SQIVND (reference sequence). With V trimmed by 5 bases and J by 5 bases, 5 bases remained unmatched. The DNA of the CDR3 is TGTGCCAGTAGTCCGGACAGGGCGTATCAGCCCCAGCATTTT. It is translated as CASSPDRAYQPQHF.

The J gene is TRBJ1-1, the V gene TRBV13, with D unclear. The CDR3 contains 13 residues. The V end lost 4 bases, the J end lost 7 bases, and 13 bases lay between the germline ends. The germline V gene has CDR1 PRHDT and CDR2 FYEKMQ (reference sequence). Written as DNA, the CDR3 is TGTGCCAGCAGCTCCGGGCCGCTCAGTGAAGCTTTCTTT. It codes for CASSSGPLSEAFF.

The gene calls are TRBV24-1 and TRBJ2-3; D remains ambiguous. V shed 3 bases and J shed 2 bases, with 5 bases lying between them. This CDR3 has 13 amino acids. The germline CDR1 and CDR2 sequences are KGHDR and SFDVKD. CDR3 DNA: TGTGCCACCAGTGATCGGGTCACAGATACGCAGTATTTT. Translated, it gives CATSDRVTDTQYF.

The J gene is TRBJ1-2, the V gene TRBV4-1, with 8 bases lining up with TRBD1. The ends lost 1 base at V and 4 bases at J; junction bases unmatched: 8. This CDR3 region has 16 residues. Germline CDR1 and CDR2: MGHRA and YSYEKL. CDR3 in amino acids: CASSQVNTGGGYGYTF. Written as DNA, the CDR3 is TGCGCCAGCAGCCAAGTCAACACAGGGGGAGGCTATGGCTACACCTTC.

The chain has TRBV7-2 and TRBJ1-5; no definite D call. The V end was cut by 4 bases, the J end by 5 bases, with 9 bases between. The CDR3 is 13 residues long. CDR1 and CDR2 from the germline V gene are SGHTA and FQGNSA. Here the CDR3 DNA reads TGTGCCAGCAGCTCCCGCGATTATCAGCCCCAGCATTTT. It is translated as CASSSRDYQPQHF.

This chain connects TRBV3-1 to TRBJ2-7; no firm D call. V lost 0 bases, J lost 3 bases, and 9 bases lay in between. CDR1 LGHDT and CDR2 YNNKEL come from the germline V gene (reference sequence). The CDR3 length is 14 residues. The CDR3 loop reads CASSQDRKNYEQYF. CDR3 nucleotides: TGTGCCAGCAGCCAAGATCGTAAGAACTACGAGCAGTACTTC.

The chain recombines TRBV20-1 with TRBJ2-5; D remains ambiguous. V lost 5 bases to trimming and J lost 1 base, with 17 bases between them. The CDR3 totals 15 residues. Per germline, CDR1 DFQATT and CDR2 SNEGSKA (reference sequence). This CDR3 reads CSAGAPPVPQETQYF. DNA of the CDR3: TGCAGTGCTGGAGCCCCCCCAGTTCCCCAAGAGACCCAGTACTTC.

The chain combines TRBV10-3 with TRBJ2-2, with TRBD1 matching 8 bases. The trim removed 7 bases at V and 3 bases at J, leaving 4 bases unmatched. CDR1 and CDR2 from the germline V gene are ENHRY and SYGVKD. There are 14 residues in the CDR3. The CDR3 is CAITGQGDTGELFF. In DNA form, the CDR3 reads TGTGCCATCACTGGACAGGGTGACACCGGGGAGCTGTTTTTT.

This chain uses TRBV12-5 with TRBJ2-2, with 9 bases aligning to TRBD1. The germline gives CDR1 LGHNT, CDR2 FRNRAP. This CDR3 region has 17 residues. Trimming took 0 bases from V and 6 from J; bases not matched to a gene: 8. CDR3 bases: TGTGCTAGTGGTTTGGTAGTTGGACAGGGGATCCCCGGGGAGCTGTTTTTT. This encodes CASGLVVGQGIPGELFF.